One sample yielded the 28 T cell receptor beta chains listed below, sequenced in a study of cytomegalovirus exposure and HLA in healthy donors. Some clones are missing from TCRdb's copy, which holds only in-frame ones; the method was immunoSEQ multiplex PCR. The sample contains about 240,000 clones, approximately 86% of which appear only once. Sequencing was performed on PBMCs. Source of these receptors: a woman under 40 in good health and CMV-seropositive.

The CDR3 DNA reads TGCGCCAGCAGCCAAGTTTGGGACAGGGGCTCCGGGGAGCTGTTTTTT. Translating gives CASSQVWDRGSGELFF. V and J are TRBV4-1 and TRBJ2-2; the match to TRBD1 covers 10 bases. J was trimmed by 6 bases and V by 1 base; bases with no gene match: 5. Germline V gene sequence: CDR1 MGHRA, CDR2 YSYEKL. The CDR3 is 16 amino acids.

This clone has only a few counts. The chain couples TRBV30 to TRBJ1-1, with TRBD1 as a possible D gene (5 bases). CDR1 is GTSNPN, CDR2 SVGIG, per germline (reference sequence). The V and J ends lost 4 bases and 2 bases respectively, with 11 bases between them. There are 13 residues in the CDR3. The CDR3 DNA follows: TGTGCCTGGATAGCACAGGCAAACACTGAAGCTTTCTTT. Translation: CAWIAQANTEAFF.

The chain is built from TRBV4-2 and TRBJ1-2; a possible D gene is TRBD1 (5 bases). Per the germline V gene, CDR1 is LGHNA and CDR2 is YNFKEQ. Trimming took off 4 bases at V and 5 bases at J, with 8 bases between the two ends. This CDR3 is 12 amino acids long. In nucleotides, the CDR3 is TGTGCCAGCAGCCCTGGGGGGTATGGCTACACCTTC. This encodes CASSPGGYGYTF.

The CDR3 sequence: CASSTGVPSSYEQYF. CDR3 coding DNA: TGTGCCAGCAGTACGGGGGTCCCAAGCTCCTACGAGCAGTACTTC. This chain connects TRBV27 to TRBJ2-7, with a tentative D call TRBD2 (6 bases). The CDR3 length is 15 residues. Trimming cost V 5 bases and J 0 bases, with 14 bases left between them. The V gene's germline CDR1 is MNHEY and CDR2 SMNVEV (reference sequence).

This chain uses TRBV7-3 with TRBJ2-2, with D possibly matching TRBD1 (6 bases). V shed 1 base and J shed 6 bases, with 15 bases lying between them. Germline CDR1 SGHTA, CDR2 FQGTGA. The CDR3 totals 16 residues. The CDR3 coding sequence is TGTGCCAGCAGCTTAAGTGGAACAGGGATATCCGGGGAGCTGTTTTTT. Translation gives CASSLSGTGISGELFF.

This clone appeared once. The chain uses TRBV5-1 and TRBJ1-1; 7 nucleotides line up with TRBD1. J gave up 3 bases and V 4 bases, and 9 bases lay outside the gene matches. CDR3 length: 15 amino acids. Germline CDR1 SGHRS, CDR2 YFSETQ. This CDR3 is CASSPKGAGYTEAFF. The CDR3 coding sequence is TGCGCCAGCAGCCCGAAGGGGGCGGGGTACACTGAAGCTTTCTTT.

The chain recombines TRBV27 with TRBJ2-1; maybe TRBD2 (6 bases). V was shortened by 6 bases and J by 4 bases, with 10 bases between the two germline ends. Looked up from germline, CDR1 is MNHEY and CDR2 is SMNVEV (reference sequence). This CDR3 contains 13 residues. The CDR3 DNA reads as TGTGCCAGCAGGGGGACTGCTTACAATGAGCAGTTCTTC. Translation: CASRGTAYNEQFF.

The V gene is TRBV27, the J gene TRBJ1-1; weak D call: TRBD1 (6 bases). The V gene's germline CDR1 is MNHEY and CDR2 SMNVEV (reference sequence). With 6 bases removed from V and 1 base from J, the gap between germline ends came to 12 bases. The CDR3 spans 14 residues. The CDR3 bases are TGTGCCAGCAGCCTGACAGGAACGAACACTGAAGCTTTCTTT. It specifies CASSLTGTNTEAFF.

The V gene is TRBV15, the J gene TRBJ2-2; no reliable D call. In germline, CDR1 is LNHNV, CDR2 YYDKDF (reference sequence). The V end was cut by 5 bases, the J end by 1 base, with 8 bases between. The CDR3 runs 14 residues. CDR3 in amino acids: CATSSTQNTGELFF. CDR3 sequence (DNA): TGTGCCACCAGCTCTACCCAGAACACCGGGGAGCTGTTTTTT.

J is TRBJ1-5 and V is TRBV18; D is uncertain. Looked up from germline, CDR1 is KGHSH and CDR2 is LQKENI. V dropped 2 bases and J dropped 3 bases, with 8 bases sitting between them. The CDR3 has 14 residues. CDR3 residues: CASSPGGINQPQHF. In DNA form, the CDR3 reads TGTGCCAGCTCACCAGGAGGGATCAATCAGCCCCAGCATTTT.

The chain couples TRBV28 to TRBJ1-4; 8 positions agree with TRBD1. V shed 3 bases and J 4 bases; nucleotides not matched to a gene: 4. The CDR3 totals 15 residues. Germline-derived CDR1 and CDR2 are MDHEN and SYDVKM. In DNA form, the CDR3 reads TGTGCCAGCAGTTTTCCCACAGGGGGTAATGAAAAACTGTTTTTT. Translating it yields CASSFPTGGNEKLFF.

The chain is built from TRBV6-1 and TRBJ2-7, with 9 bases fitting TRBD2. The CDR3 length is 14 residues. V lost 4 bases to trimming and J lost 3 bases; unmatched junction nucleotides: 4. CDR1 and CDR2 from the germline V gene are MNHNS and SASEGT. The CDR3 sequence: CASSVVSGSYEQYF. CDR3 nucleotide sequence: TGTGCCAGCAGTGTCGTTAGCGGGAGCTACGAGCAGTACTTC.

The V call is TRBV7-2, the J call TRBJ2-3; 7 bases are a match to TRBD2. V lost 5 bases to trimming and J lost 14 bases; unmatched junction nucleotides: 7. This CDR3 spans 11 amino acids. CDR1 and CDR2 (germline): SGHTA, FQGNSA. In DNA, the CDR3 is TGTGCCAGCAGCCGGGGGGACCGGCCGTATTTT. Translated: CASSRGDRPYF. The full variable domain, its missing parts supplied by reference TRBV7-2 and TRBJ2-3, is GAGVSQSPSNKVTEKGKDVELRCDPISGHTALYWYRQSLGQGLEFLIYFQGNSAPDKSGLPSDRFSAERTGGSVSTLTIQRTQQEDSAVYLCASSRGDRPYFGPGTRLTVL.

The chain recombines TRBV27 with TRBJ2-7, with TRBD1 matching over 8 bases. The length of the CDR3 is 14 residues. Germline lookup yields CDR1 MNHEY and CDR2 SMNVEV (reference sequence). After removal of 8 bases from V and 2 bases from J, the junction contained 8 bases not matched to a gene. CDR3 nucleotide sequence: TGTGCCAGCGGCCGGACAGGGAATCCCTACGAGCAGTACTTC. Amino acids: CASGRTGNPYEQYF.

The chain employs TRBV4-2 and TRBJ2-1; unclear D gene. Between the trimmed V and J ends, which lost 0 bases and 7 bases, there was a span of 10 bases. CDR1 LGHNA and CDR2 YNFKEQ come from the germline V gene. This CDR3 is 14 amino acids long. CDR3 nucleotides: TGTGCCAGCAGCCAAGATCGACTCAAGAATGAGCAGTTCTTC. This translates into CASSQDRLKNEQFF.

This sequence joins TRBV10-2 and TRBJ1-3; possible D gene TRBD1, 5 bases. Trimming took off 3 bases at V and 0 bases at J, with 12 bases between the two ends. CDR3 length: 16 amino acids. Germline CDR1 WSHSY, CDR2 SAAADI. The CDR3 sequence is CASSDSGLFSGNTIYF. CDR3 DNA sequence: TGCGCCAGCAGTGATTCAGGGCTGTTCTCTGGAAACACCATATATTTT.

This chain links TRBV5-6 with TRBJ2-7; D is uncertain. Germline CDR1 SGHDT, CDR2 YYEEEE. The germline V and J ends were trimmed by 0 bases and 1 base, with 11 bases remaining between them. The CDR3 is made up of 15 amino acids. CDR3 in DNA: TGTGCCAGCAGCTTGGTCAAATACGGTTCCTACGAGCAGTACTTC. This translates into CASSLVKYGSYEQYF.

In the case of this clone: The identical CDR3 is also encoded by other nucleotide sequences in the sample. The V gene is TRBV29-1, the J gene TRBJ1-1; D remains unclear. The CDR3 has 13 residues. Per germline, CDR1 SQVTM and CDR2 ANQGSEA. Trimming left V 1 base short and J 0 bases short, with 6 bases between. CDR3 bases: TGCAGCGTTGAAGGCAGATTGAACACTGAAGCTTTCTTT. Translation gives CSVEGRLNTEAFF.

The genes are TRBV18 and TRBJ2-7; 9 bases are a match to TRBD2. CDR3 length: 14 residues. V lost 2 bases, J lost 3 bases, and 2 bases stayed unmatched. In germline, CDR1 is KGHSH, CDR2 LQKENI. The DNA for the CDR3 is TGTGCCAGCTCACCAGGGCGGGAGGGCTACGAGCAGTACTTC. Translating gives CASSPGREGYEQYF.

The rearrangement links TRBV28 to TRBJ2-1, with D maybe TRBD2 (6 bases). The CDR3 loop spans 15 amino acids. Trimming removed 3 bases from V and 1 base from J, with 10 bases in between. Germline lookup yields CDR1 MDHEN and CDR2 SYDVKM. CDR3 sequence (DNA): TGTGCCAGCAGTTTTGGGGGGACGTCCTACAATGAGCAGTTCTTC. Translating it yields CASSFGGTSYNEQFF. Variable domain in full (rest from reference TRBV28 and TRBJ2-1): DVKVTQSSRYLVKRTGEKVFLECVQDMDHENMFWYRQDPGLGLRLIYFSYDVKMKEKGDIPEGYSVSREKKERFSLILESASTNQTSMYLCASSFGGTSYNEQFFGPGTRLTVL.

DNA of the CDR3: TGCAGCGTTGTCTCTCCAGAGGGCTACGAGCAGTACTTC. It codes for CSVVSPEGYEQYF. The chain uses TRBV29-1 and TRBJ2-7; possible D gene TRBD2, 5 bases. The CDR3 totals 13 residues. Trimming took 4 bases from V and 3 from J, leaving 13 bases between them. CDR1 and CDR2 (germline): SQVTM, ANQGSEA.

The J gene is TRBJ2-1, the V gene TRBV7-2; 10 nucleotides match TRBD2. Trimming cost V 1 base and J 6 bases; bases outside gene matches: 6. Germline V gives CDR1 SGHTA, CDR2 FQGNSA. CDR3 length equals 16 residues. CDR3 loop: CASSLVLPSGSNEQFF. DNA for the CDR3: TGTGCCAGCAGCTTAGTTCTACCTAGCGGGAGCAATGAGCAGTTCTTC. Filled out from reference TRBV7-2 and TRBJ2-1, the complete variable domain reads GAGVSQSPSNKVTEKGKDVELRCDPISGHTALYWYRQSLGQGLEFLIYFQGNSAPDKSGLPSDRFSAERTGGSVSTLTIQRTQQEDSAVYLCASSLVLPSGSNEQFFGPGTRLTVL.

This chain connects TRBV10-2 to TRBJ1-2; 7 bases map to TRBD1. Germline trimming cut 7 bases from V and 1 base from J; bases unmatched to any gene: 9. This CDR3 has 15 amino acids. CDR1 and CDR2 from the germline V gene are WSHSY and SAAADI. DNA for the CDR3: TGCGCCAGCACCGATGGACAGGTTCTTAACTATGGCTACACCTTC. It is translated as CASTDGQVLNYGYTF.

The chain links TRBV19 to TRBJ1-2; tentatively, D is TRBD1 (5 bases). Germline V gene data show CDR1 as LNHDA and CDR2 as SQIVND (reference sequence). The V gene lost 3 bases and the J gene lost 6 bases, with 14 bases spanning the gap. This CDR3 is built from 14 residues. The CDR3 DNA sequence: TGTGCCAGTAGTATTACGGCAGGGTTTCATGGCTACACCTTC. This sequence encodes CASSITAGFHGYTF.

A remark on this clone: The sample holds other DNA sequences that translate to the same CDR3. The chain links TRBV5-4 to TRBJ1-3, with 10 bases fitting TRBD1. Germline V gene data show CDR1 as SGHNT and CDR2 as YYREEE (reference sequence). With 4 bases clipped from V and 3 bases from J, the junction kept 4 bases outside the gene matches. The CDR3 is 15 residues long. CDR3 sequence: CASSRGQGSGNTIYF. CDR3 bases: TGTGCCAGCAGCCGGGGACAGGGGAGTGGAAACACCATATATTTT.

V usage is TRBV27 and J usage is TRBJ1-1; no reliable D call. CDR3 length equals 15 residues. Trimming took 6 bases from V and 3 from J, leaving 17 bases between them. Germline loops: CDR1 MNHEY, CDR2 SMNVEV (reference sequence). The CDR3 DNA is TGTGCCAGCAGCCCCCTGGGAGGGTGGTACACTGAAGCTTTCTTT. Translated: CASSPLGGWYTEAFF.

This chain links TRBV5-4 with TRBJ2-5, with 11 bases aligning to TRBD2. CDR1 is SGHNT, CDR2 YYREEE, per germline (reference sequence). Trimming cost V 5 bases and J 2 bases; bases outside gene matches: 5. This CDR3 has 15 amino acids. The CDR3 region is CASRQGTSGQETQYF. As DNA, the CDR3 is TGTGCCAGCAGACAAGGGACTAGCGGACAAGAGACCCAGTACTTC.

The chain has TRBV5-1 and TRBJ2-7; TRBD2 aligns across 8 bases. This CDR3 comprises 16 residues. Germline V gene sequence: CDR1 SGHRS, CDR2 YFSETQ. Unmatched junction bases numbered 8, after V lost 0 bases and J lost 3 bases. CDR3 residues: CASSLVSGGGGYEQYF. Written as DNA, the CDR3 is TGCGCCAGCAGCTTGGTAAGCGGGGGAGGGGGCTACGAGCAGTACTTC.